This T cell receptor (beta chain) was profiled in a study of Ad26.COV2.S vaccination and SARS-CoV-2 variants. Study-wide context: Ad26.COV2.S given intramuscularly, once or twice 56 days apart. Study-wide results and limits: In vaccinated individuals, spike-specific CD8+ and CD4+ T cell responses reportedly displayed substantial breadth. Total responses of T cells may have been underestimated by the analyses of TCR breadth and depth.

Concerning this clone itself: The antigen is not known.

V lost 3 bases, J lost 6 bases, and 5 bases lay in between. CDR3 length equals 11 residues. Germline V lookup: CDR1 MNHEY, CDR2 SMNVEV (reference sequence). Sequencing used immunoSEQ multiplex PCR; TCRdb keeps in-frame clones, though not all of them. The data hold about 680,000 clones, with about 89% observed a single time. Indicated treatment: around 19 received Ad26.COV2.S at low or high dose, single or two shots; 5 received placebo; per-sample allocation not given. Vaccine and placebo recipients were sampled on day 63 after the first injection. The sample here was peripheral blood, taken in a trial of Ad26.COV2.S vaccine versus placebo. V usage is TRBV27 and J usage is TRBJ1-1, with no clear D. The receptor's source is a person aged 18-65 years who received the Ad26.COV2.S COVID-19 vaccine or a placebo. Here the CDR3 reads CASSFGAEAFF. The CDR3, as DNA: TGTGCCAGCAGTTTTGGGGCTGAAGCTTTCTTT.